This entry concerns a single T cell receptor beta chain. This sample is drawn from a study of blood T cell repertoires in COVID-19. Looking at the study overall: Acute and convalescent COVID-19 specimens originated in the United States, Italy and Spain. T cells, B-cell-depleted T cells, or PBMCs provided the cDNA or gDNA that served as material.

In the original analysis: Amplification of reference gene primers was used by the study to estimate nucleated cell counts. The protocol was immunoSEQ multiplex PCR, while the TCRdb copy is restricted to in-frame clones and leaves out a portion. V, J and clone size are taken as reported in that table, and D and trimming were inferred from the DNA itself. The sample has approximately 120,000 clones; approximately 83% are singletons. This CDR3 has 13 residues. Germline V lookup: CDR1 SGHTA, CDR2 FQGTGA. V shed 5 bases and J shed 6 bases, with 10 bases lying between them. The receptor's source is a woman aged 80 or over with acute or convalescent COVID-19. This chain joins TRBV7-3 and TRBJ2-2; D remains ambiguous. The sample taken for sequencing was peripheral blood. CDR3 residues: CASSPSVAGELFF. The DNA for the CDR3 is TGTGCCAGCAGCCCCTCGGTGGCCGGGGAGCTGTTTTTT.